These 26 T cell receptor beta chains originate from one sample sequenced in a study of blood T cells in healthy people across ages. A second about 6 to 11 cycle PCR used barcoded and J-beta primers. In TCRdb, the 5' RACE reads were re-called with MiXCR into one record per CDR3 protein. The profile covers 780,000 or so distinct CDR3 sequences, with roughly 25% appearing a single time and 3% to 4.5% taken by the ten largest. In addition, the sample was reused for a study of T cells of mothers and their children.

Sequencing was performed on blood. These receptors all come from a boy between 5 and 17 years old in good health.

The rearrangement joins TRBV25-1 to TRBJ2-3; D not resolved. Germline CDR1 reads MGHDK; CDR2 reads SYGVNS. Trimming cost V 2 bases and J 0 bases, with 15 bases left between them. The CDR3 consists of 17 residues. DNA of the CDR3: TGTGCCAGCAGTGAACGGGCCGCGGCGAGAAGCACAGATACGCAGTATTTT. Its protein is CASSERAAARSTDTQYF.

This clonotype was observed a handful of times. Here the CDR3 reads CASSLTEGNIQYF. CDR3 sequence (DNA): TGTGCCAGCAGCCTCACTGAGGGAAACATTCAGTACTTC. The genes are TRBV14 and TRBJ2-4; the D gene is possibly TRBD2 (5 bases). The V end lost 4 bases, the J end lost 6 bases, and 10 bases lay between the germline ends. CDR1 SGHDN and CDR2 FVKESK come from the germline V gene. CDR3 length: 13 residues.

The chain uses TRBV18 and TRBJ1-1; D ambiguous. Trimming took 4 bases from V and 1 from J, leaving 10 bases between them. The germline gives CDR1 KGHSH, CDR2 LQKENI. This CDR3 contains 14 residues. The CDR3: CASSQAISNTEAFF. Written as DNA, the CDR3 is TGTGCCAGCTCACAGGCCATTTCGAACACTGAAGCTTTCTTT.

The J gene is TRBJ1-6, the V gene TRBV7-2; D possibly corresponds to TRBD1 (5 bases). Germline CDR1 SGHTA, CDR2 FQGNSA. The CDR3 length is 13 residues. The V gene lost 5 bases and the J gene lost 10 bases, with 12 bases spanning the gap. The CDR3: CASSPRWGSPLHF. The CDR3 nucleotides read TGTGCCAGCAGCCCCCGTTGGGGGTCACCCCTCCACTTT.

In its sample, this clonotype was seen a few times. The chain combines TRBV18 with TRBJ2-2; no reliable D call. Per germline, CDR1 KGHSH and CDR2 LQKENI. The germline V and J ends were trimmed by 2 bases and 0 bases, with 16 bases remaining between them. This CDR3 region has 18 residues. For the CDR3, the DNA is TGTGCCAGCTCACCAAGCATAGGCCCAAGGTCGAACACCGGGGAGCTGTTTTTT. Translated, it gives CASSPSIGPRSNTGELFF.

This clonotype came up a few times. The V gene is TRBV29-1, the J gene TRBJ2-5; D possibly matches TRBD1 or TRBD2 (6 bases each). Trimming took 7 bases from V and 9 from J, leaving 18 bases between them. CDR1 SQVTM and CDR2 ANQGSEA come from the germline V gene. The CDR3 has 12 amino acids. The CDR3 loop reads CSGQTKGEAQYF. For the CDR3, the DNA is TGCAGCGGACAGACGAAGGGGGAGGCCCAGTACTTC.

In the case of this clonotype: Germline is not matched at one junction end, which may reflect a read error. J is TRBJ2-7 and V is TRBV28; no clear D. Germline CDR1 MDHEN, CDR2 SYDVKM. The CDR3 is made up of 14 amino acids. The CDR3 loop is CASSLPGIVYDQYF. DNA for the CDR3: TGTGCCAGCAGTTTACCAGGTATAGTCTACGACCAGTACTTC.

CDR3 sequence: CASSARDRVEKLFF. The DNA for the CDR3 is TGTGCCAGCTCGGCCCGGGACAGGGTTGAAAAACTGTTTTTT. V is TRBV18 and J is TRBJ1-4, with 9 bases lining up with TRBD1. V lost 6 bases and J lost 7; bases outside the gene matches: 6. CDR1 is KGHSH and CDR2 is LQKENI in the germline V gene. This CDR3 has 14 amino acids.

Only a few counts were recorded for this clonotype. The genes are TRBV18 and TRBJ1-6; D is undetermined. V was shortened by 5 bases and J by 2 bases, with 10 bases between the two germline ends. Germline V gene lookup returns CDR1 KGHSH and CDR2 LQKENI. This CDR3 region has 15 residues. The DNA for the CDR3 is TGTGCCAGCTCAGAGAAGGACCCCTATAATTCACCCCTCCACTTT. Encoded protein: CASSEKDPYNSPLHF.

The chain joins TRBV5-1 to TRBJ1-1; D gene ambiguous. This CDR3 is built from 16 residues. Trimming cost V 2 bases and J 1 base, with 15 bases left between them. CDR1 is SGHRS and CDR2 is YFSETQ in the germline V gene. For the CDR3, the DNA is TGCGCCAGCAGCTTAGGGAACGTCCTAGGGAACACTGAAGCTTTCTTT. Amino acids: CASSLGNVLGNTEAFF.

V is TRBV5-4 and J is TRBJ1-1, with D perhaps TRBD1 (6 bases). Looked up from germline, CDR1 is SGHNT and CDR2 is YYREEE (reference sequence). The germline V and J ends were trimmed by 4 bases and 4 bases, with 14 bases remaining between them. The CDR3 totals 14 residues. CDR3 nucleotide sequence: TGTGCCAGCAGCGTACAGGGATCTTTCACTGAAGCTTTCTTT. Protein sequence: CASSVQGSFTEAFF.

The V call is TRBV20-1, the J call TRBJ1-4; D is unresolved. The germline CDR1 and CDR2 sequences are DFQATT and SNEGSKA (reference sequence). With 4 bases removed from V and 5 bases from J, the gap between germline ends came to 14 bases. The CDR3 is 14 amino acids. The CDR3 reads CSATPGAVNEKLFF. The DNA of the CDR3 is TGCAGTGCTACCCCCGGTGCGGTCAATGAAAAACTGTTTTTT.

For the CDR3, the DNA is TGTGCCACCAGCGGACAGGGTTACACTGAAGCTTTCTTT. This gives the protein CATSGQGYTEAFF. The V gene is TRBV15, the J gene TRBJ1-1, with TRBD1 matching over 8 bases. CDR3 length: 13 residues. The V gene end was trimmed by 5 bases and the J gene end by 3 bases; junction bases not matched to a gene: 2. CDR1 is LNHNV, CDR2 YYDKDF, per germline (reference sequence).

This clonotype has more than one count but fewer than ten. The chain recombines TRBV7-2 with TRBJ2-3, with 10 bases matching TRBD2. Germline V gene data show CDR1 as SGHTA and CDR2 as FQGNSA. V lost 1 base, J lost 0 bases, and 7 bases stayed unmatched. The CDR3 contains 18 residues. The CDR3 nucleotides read TGTGCCAGCAGCTTAGAGGAAGCGGGAGGGCCGAGCACAGATACGCAGTATTTT. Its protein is CASSLEEAGGPSTDTQYF.

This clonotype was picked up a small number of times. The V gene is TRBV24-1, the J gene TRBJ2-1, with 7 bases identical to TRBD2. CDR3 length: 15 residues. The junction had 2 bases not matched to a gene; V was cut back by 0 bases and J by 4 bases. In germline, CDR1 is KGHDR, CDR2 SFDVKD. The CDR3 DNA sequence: TGTGCCACCAGTGATTTGTCTAGCGGTTACAATGAGCAGTTCTTC. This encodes CATSDLSSGYNEQFF.

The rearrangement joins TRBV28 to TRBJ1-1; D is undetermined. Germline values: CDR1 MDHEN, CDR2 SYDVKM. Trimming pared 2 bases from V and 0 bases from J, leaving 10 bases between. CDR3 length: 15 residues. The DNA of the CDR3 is TGTGCCAGCAGTTTAGTGGGCAGATTGAACACTGAAGCTTTCTTT. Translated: CASSLVGRLNTEAFF.

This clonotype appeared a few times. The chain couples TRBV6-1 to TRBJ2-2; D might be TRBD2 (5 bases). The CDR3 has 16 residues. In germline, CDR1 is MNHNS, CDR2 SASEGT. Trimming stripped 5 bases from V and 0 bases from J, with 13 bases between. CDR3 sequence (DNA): TGTGCCAGCAGTCCCGGACTGTTCGCGAACACCGGGGAGCTGTTTTTT. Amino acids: CASSPGLFANTGELFF.

The CDR3 region is CASSLSGGGEQETQYF. CDR3 nucleotide sequence: TGTGCCAGCAGCCTTTCTGGGGGCGGGGAACAAGAGACCCAGTACTTC. The V and J genes are TRBV3-1 and TRBJ2-7; D possibly matches TRBD1 or TRBD2 (6 bases each). The J call is doubtful: the DNA matches TRBJ2-5 better. CDR3 length: 16 amino acids. Germline values: CDR1 LGHDT, CDR2 YNNKEL (reference sequence).

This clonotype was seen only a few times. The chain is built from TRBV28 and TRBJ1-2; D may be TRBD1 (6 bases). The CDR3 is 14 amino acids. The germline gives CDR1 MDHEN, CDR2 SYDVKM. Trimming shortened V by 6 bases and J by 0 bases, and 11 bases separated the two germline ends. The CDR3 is CASRRTASNYGYTF. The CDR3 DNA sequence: TGTGCCAGCAGAAGGACAGCCTCTAACTATGGCTACACCTTC.

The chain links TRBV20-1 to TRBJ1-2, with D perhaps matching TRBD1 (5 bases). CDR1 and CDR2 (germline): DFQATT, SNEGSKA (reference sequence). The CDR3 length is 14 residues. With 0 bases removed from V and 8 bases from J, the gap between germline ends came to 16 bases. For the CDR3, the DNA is TGCAGTGCTAGAGATGATAATGGGGCGAGAGGCTACACCTTC. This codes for CSARDDNGARGYTF.

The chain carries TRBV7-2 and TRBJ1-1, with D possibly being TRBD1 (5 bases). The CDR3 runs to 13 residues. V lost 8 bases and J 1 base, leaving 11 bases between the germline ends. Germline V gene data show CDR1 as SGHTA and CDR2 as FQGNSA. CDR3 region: CASRQRGNTEAFF. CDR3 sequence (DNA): TGTGCCAGCCGGCAGAGGGGGAACACTGAAGCTTTCTTT. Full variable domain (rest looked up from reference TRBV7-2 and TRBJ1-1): GAGVSQSPSNKVTEKGKDVELRCDPISGHTALYWYRQSLGQGLEFLIYFQGNSAPDKSGLPSDRFSAERTGGSVSTLTIQRTQQEDSAVYLCASRQRGNTEAFFGQGTRLTVV.

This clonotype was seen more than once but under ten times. CDR3 nucleotides: TGTGCCAGCAGCTTAGATCTAACACTGAGGGCCCAGTACTTC. It yields the protein CASSLDLTLRAQYF. The chain joins TRBV11-2 to TRBJ2-5; possible D gene TRBD2, 5 bases. Germline V gene lookup returns CDR1 SGHAT and CDR2 FQNNGV. This CDR3 spans 14 amino acids. The V gene lost 0 bases and the J gene lost 9 bases, with 14 bases spanning the gap.

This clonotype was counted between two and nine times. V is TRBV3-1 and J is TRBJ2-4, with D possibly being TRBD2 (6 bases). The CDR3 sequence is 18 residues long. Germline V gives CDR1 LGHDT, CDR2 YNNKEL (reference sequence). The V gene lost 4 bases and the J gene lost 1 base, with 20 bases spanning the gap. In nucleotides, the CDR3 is TGTGCCAGCAGCCCCCCCGCCGGGGGAGGAAGCGCCAAAAACATTCAGTACTTC. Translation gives CASSPPAGGGSAKNIQYF.

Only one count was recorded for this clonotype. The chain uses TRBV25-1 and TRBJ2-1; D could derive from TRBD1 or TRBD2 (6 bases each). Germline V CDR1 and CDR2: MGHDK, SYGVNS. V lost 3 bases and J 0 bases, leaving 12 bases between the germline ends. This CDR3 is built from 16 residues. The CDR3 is CASSDGGRSSYNEQFF. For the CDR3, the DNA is TGTGCCAGCAGTGACGGGGGCCGGAGCTCCTACAATGAGCAGTTCTTC.

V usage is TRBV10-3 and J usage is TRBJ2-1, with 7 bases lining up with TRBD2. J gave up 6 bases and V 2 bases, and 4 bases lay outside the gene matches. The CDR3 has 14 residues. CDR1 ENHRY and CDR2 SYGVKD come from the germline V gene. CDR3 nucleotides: TGTGCCATCAGTGAGGAAGCGGGGCCCAATGAGCAGTTCTTC. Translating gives CAISEEAGPNEQFF.

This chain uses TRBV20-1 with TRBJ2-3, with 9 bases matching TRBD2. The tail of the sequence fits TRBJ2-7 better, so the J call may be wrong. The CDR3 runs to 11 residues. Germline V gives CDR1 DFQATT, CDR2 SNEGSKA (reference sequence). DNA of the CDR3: TGCAGTGTAGCGGGAGACCGCGAGCAGTACGTC. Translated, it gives CSVAGDREQYV.